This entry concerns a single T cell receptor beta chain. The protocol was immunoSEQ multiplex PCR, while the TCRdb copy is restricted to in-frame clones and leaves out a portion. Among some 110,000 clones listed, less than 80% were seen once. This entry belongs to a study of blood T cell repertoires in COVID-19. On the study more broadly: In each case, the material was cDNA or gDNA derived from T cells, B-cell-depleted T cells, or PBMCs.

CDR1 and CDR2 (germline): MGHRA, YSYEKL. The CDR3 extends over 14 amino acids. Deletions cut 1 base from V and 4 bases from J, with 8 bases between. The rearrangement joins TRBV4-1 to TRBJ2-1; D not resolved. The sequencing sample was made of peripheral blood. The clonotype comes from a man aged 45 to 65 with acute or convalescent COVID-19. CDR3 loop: CASSQVESYNEQFF. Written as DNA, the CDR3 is TGCGCCAGCAGCCAAGTTGAGAGTTACAATGAGCAGTTCTTC.